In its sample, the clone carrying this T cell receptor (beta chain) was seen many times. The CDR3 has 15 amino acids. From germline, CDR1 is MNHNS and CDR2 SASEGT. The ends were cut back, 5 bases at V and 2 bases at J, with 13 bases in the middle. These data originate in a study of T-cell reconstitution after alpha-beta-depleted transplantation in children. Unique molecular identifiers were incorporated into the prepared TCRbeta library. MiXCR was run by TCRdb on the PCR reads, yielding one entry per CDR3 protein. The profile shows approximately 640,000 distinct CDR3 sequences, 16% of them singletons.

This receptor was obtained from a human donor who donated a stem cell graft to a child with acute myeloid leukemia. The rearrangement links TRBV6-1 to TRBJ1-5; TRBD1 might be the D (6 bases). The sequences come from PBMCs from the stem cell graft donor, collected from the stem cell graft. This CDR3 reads CASSPEGEGNQPQHF. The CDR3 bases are TGTGCCAGCAGTCCCGAGGGGGAAGGCAATCAGCCCCAGCATTTT.